The T cell receptor (beta chain) under discussion was sequenced for a study of metastatic and nonmetastatic thyroid tumors. Germline-derived CDR1 and CDR2 are SGHKS and YYEKEE (reference sequence). This CDR3 region has 14 residues. Turning to this clone: A much larger clone sits a single nucleotide away, making a read error possible.

TCRdb reanalyzed the PCR reads with MiXCR. The table includes under 30,000 clones, roughly 15% detected once. Until they underwent thyroid surgery, no patient had received any treatment. This receptor was taken from a male donor with papillary thyroid cancer or a benign thyroid nodule (not recorded which). Some clones in this sample may be carry-over from other donors' samples. The chain recombines TRBV5-5 with TRBJ2-3; no firm D call. Sequences were obtained from blood. The CDR3 is CSSSLVGRLDTQYF. As DNA, the CDR3 is TGTTCCAGCAGCTTGGTCGGCAGACTAGATACGCAGTATTTT.